This T cell receptor beta chain was sequenced during a study of monozygotic twins with inflammatory bowel disease. Each sample's cDNA came from eight separate reactions. TCRdb reanalyzed the 5' RACE reads and collapses them to one entry per CDR3 protein, without DNA. This repertoire includes approximately 400,000 distinct CDR3 sequences. The TCR originated in a human donor with ulcerative colitis or Crohn's disease, or a healthy co-twin of an affected twin (not recorded which). Sequenced: blood.

The CDR3 loop is CASSSPPQGIGELFF. J is TRBJ2-2 and V is TRBV7-6; TCRdb indicates TRBD1, and absent DNA this call remains unverified. The CDR3 sequence is 15 residues long. Germline lookup yields CDR1 SGHVS and CDR2 FNYEAQ. The variable domain in full, with the rest retrieved from reference TRBV7-6 and TRBJ2-2, is GAGVSQSPRYKVTKRGQDVALRCDPISGHVSLYWYRQALGQGPEFLTYFNYEAQQDKSGLPNDRFSAERPEGSISTLTIQRTEQRDSAMYRCASSSPPQGIGELFFGEGSRLTVL.